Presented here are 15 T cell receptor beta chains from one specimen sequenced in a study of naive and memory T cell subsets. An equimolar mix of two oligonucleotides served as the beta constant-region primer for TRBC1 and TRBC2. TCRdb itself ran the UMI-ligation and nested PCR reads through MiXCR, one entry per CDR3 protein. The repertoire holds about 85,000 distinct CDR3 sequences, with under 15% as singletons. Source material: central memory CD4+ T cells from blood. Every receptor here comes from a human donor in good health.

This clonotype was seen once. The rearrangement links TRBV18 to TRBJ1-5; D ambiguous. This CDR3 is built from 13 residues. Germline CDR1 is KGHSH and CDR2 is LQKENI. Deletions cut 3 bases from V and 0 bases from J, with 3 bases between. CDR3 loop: CASSPGSNQPQHF. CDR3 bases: TGTGCCAGCTCACCGGGTAGCAATCAGCCCCAGCATTTT.

CDR3: CSANRDTQPQHF. CDR3 nucleotide sequence: TGCAGTGCTAACAGGGATACTCAGCCCCAGCATTTT. V and J are TRBV20-1 and TRBJ1-5; TRBD1 might be the D (6 bases). The CDR3 totals 12 residues. The germline V and J ends were trimmed by 4 bases and 6 bases, with 10 bases remaining between them. In germline, CDR1 is DFQATT, CDR2 SNEGSKA (reference sequence).

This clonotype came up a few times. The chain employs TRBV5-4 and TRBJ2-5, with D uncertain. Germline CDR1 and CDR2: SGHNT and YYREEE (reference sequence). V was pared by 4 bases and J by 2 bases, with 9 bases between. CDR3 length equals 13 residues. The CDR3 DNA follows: TGTGCCAGCAGCAGGGTAGGGCAAGAGACCCAGTACTTC. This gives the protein CASSRVGQETQYF. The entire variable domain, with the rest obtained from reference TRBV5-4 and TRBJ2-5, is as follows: ETGVTQSPTHLIKTRGQQVTLRCSSQSGHNTVSWYQQALGQGPQFIFQYYREEENGRGNFPPRFSGLQFPNYSSELNVNALELDDSALYLCASSRVGQETQYFGPGTRLLVL.

The CDR3 nucleotides read TGTGCCAGCAGTGCACCCACAACGGGCCCCAATAATGAGCAGTTCTTC. It yields the protein CASSAPTTGPNNEQFF. V and J are TRBV6-6 and TRBJ2-1; D gene uncertain. With 5 bases removed from V and 7 bases from J, the gap between germline ends came to 21 bases. This CDR3 spans 16 amino acids. The germline gives CDR1 MNHNY, CDR2 SVGAGI (reference sequence).

The CDR3 bases are TGCAGCGTCAGGACAGGGAATGGGTACGAGCAGTACTTC. Its protein product is CSVRTGNGYEQYF. The rearrangement links TRBV29-1 to TRBJ2-7; 8 positions match TRBD1. CDR3 length: 13 residues. Per the germline V gene, CDR1 is SQVTM and CDR2 is ANQGSEA. V lost 6 bases to trimming and J lost 4 bases; unmatched junction nucleotides: 8.

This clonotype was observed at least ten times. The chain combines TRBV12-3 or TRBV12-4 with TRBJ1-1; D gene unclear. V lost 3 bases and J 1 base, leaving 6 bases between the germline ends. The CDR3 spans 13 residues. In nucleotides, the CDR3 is TGTGCCAGCAGTTTTGAGCGGAACACTGAAGCTTTCTTT. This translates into CASSFERNTEAFF.

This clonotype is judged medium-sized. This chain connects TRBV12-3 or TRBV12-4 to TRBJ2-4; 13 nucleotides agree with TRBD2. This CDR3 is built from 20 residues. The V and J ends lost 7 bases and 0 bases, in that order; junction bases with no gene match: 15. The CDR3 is CASTNSRTSGRSLAKNIQYF. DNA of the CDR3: TGTGCCAGCACCAACTCAAGGACTAGCGGGAGATCTCTAGCCAAAAACATTCAGTACTTC.

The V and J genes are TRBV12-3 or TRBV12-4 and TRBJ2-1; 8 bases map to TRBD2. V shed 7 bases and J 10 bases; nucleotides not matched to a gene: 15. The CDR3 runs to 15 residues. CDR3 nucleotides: TGTGCCAGCAACCCCACGGGGGGGGCTGGGCGGGAGCAGTTCTTC. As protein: CASNPTGGAGREQFF.

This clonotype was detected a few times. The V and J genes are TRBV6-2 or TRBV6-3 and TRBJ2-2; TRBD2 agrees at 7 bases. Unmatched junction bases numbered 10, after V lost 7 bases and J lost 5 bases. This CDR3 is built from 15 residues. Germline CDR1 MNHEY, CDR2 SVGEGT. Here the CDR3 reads CASTLILRETGELFF. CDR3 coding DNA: TGTGCCAGCACCCTAATCTTGCGGGAGACCGGGGAGCTGTTTTTT.

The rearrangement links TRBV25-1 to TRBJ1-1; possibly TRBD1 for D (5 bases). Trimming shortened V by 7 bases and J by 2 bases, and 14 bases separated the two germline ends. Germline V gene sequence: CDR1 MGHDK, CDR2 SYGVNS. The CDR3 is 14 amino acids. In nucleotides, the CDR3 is TGTGCCAGCATGGCGAGGGGACGAAACACTGAAGCTTTCTTT. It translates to CASMARGRNTEAFF.

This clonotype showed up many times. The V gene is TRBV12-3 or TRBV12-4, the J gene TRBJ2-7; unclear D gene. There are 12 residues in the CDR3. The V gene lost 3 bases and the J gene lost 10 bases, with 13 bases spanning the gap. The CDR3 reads CASSLRPLSQYF. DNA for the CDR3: TGTGCCAGCAGTTTGAGACCCCTATCACAGTACTTC.

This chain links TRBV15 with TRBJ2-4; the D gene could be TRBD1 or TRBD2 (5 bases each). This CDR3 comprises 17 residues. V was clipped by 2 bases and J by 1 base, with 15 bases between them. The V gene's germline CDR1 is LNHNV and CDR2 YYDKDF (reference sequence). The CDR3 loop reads CATSRQTGTFAKNIQYF. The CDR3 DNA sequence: TGTGCCACCAGCAGACAGACCGGGACGTTTGCCAAAAACATTCAGTACTTC. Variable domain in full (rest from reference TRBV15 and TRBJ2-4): DAMVIQNPRYQVTQFGKPVTLSCSQTLNHNVMYWYQQKSSQAPKLLFHYYDKDFNNEADTPDNFQSRRPNTSFCFLDIRSPGLGDTAMYLCATSRQTGTFAKNIQYFGAGTRLSVL.

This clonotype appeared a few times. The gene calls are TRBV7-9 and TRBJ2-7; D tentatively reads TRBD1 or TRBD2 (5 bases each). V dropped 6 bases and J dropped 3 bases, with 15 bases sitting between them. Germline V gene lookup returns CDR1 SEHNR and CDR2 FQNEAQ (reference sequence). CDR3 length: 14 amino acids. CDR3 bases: TGTGCCAGCAGTTTGGGACCGGTAATCTACGAGCAGTACTTC. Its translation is CASSLGPVIYEQYF.

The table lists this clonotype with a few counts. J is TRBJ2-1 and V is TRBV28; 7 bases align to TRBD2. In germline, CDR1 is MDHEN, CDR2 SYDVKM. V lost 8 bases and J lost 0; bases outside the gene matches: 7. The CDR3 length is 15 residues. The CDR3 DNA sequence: TGTGCCAGCGGCAGCGGGAAGAGCTCCTACAATGAGCAGTTCTTC. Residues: CASGSGKSSYNEQFF.

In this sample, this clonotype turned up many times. CDR3 coding DNA: TGCGCCAGCAGCTCCAGTGGCGAGGGCGAGCAGTACTTC. Its translation: CASSSSGEGEQYF. The J gene is TRBJ2-7, the V gene TRBV5-1, with D perhaps TRBD2 (5 bases). The CDR3 has 13 residues. Trimming cost V 3 bases and J 6 bases, with 13 bases left between them. The germline V gene has CDR1 SGHRS and CDR2 YFSETQ.